This T cell receptor (beta chain) derives from a study of T cell responses to AZD1222 COVID-19 vaccine. CDR1 and CDR2 from the germline V gene are LNHDA and SQIVND (reference sequence). V gave up 6 bases and J gave up 3 bases; unmatched junction bases: 5. The CDR3 is 16 residues long. Second-dose intervals near 4 or 12 weeks were combined. Whole-study results and caveats: Clonal diversity was possibly underestimated, and white British individuals and females predominated among donors.

As to this clone: What it binds is not known.

Some clones are missing from TCRdb's copy, which holds only in-frame ones; the method was immunoSEQ multiplex PCR. Counted here are over 150,000 clones, roughly 88% occurring once; the ten biggest clones make up around a tenth. This chain joins TRBV19 and TRBJ2-2; 12 positions match TRBD2. The sample consisted of peripheral blood, taken 28 days after the second AZD1222 dose. This TCR was recovered from an adult who received the AZD1222 COVID-19 vaccine. This CDR3 is CASRGLAGGYTGELFF. CDR3 in DNA: TGTGCCAGTAGGGGACTAGCGGGTGGGTACACCGGGGAGCTGTTTTTT.